This T cell receptor beta chain was identified in a study of early T cells in non-severe SARS-CoV-2 infection. Whole-study findings and limits: VDJdb matches were skewed toward anti-spike CD8 T cell responses.

TCRdb used MiXCR to reprocess the 5' RACE reads, holding one entry per CDR3 protein. The repertoire holds around 31,000 distinct CDR3 sequences, with roughly 9.7% as singletons. The germline CDR1 and CDR2 sequences are MNHEY and SVGEGT. This CDR3 is built from 17 residues. V shed 7 bases, J shed 0 bases, and the junction held 12 bases outside the gene matches. This clonotype showed up many times. What it binds is not known. This chain connects TRBV6-2 or TRBV6-3 to TRBJ2-7; 10 nucleotides line up with TRBD2. The origin of this receptor is an adult who was a healthcare worker with PCR-confirmed SARS-CoV-2 infection or an uninfected control (not recorded which). Sequences were obtained from whole blood. The chain's CDR3 is CASTLGSGGSSSYEQYF. CDR3 DNA: TGTGCCAGCACCCTGGGTAGCGGGGGGTCGAGCTCCTACGAGCAGTACTTC.